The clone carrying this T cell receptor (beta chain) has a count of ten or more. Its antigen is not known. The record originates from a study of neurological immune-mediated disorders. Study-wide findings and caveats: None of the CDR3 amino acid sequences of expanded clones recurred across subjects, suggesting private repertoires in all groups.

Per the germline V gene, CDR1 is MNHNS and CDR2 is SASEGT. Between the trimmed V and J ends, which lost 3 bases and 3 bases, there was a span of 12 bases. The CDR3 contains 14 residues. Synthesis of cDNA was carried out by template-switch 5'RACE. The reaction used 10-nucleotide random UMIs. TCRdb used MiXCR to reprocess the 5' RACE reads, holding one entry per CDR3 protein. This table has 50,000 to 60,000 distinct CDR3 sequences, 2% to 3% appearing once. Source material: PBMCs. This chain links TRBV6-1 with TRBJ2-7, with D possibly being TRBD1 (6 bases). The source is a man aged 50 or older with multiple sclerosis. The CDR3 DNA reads TGTGCCAGCAGTGAGCCGGGACAACTCTACGAGCAGTACTTC. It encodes CASSEPGQLYEQYF.